This TCR beta chain was captured in a study of control samples from healthy donors and cancer patients. The CDR3 is 14 amino acids. V gave up 3 bases and J gave up 8 bases, with 16 bases separating them. Germline CDR1 reads SGHTA; CDR2 reads FQGNSA. Data came from immunoSEQ multiplex PCR; TCRdb stores just in-frame clones and leaves some out. Across around 190,000 clones, the top ten clones capture approximately 2.2% of the sample. Material: blood. This chain uses TRBV7-2 with TRBJ1-2; tentatively, D is TRBD1 (5 bases). The clonotype comes from a woman under 40 in good health. CDR3 sequence: CASSLNSGGAGYTF. The CDR3 region has the DNA TGTGCCAGCAGCTTGAACAGCGGAGGGGCCGGCTACACCTTC.